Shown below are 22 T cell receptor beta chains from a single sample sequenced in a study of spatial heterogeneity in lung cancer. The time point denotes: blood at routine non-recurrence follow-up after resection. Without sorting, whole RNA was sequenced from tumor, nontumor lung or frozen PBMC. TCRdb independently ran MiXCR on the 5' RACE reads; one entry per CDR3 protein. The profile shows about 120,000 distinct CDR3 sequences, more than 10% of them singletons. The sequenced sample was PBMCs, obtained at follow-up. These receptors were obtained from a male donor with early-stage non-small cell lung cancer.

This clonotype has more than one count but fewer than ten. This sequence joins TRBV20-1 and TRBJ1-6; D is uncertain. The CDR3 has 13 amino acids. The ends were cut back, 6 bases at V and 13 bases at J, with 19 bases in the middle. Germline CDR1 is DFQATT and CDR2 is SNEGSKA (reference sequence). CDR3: CSASGLDTGPLHF. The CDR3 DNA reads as TGCAGTGCGTCGGGCCTCGACACGGGCCCCCTCCACTTT.

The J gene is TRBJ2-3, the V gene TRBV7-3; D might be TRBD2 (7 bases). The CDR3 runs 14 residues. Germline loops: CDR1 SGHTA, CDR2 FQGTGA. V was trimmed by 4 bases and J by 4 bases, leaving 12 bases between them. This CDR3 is CASSSGGLADTQYF. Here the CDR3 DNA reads TGTGCCAGCAGCTCGGGGGGCCTGGCAGATACGCAGTATTTT.

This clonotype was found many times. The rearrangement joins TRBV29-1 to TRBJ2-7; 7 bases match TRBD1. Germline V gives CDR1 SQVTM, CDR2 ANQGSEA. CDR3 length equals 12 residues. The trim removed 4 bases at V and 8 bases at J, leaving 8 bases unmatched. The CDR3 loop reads CSVVGTAAQQYF. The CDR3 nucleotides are TGCAGCGTTGTTGGGACAGCGGCTCAGCAGTACTTC.

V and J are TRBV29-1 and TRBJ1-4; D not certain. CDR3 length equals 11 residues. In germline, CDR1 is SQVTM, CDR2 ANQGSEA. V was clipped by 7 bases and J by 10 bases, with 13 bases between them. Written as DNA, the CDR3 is TGCAGCGGTTGGGAATTGGGAAAACTGTTTTTT. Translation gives CSGWELGKLFF. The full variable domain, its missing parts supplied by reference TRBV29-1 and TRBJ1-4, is SAVISQKPSRDICQRGTSLTIQCQVDSQVTMMFWYRQQPGQSLTLIATANQGSEATYESGFVIDKFPISRPNLTFSTLTVSNMSPEDSSIYLCSGWELGKLFFGSGTQLSVL.

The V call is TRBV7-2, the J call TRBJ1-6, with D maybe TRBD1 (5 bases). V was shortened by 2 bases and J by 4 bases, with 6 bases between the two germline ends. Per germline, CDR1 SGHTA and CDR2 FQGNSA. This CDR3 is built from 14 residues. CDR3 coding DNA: TGTGCCAGCAGCTTAAGACAGTATAATTCACCCCTCCACTTT. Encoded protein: CASSLRQYNSPLHF.

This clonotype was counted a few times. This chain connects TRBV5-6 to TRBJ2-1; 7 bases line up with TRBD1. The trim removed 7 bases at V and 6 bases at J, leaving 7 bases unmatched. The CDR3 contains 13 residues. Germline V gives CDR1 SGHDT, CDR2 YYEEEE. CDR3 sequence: CASAPGQFNEQFF. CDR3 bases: TGTGCCAGCGCCCCGGGACAGTTCAATGAGCAGTTCTTC.

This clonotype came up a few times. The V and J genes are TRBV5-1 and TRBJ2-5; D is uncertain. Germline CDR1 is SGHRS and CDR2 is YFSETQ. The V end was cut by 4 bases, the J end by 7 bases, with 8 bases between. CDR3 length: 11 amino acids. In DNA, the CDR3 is TGCGCCAGCAGCAACATCGGGACCCAGTACTTC. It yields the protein CASSNIGTQYF.

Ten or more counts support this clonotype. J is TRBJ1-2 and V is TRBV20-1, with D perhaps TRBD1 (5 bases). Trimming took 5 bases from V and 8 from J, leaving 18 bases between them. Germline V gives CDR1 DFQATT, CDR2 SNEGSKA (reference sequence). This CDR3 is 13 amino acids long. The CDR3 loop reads CSARNWGRGGYTF. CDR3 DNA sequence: TGCAGTGCTCGGAACTGGGGTCGGGGCGGCTACACCTTC.

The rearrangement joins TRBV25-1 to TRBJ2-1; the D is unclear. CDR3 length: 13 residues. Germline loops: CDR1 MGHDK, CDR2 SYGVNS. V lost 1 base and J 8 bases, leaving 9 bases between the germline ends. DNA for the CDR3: TGTGCCAGCAGTGAATTGGTAATCCATGAGCAGTTCTTC. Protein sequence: CASSELVIHEQFF.

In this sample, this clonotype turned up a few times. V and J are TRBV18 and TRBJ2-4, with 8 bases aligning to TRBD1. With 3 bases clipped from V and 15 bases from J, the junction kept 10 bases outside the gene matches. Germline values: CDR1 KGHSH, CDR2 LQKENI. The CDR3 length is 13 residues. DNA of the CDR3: TGTGCCAGCTCACCCCCGACAGGGGCACGGAGGTACTTC. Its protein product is CASSPPTGARRYF.

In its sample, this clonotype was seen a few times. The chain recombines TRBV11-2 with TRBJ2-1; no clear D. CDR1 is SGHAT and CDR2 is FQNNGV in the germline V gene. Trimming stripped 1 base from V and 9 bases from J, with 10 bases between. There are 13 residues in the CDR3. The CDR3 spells CASSLAHIREQFF. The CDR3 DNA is TGTGCCAGCAGCTTAGCCCACATACGTGAGCAGTTCTTC.

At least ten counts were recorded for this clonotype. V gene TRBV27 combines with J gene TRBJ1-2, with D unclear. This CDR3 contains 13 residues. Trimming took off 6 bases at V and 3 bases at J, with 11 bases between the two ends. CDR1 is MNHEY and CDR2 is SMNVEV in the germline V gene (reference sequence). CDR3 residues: CASRPRIDYGYTF. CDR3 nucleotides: TGTGCCAGCAGGCCCAGAATCGACTATGGCTACACCTTC.

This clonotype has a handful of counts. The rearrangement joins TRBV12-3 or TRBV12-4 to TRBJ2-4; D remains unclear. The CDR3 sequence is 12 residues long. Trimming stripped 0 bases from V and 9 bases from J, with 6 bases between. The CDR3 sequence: CASSLAVGIQYF. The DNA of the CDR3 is TGTGCCAGCAGTTTAGCTGTTGGCATTCAGTACTTC.

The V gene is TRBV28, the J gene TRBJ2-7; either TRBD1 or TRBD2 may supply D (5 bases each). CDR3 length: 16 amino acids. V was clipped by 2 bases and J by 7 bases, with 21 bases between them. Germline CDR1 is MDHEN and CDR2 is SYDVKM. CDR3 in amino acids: CASSLSSVSGQGEQYF. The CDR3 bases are TGTGCCAGCAGTTTAAGTTCGGTTTCGGGGCAGGGAGAGCAGTACTTC.

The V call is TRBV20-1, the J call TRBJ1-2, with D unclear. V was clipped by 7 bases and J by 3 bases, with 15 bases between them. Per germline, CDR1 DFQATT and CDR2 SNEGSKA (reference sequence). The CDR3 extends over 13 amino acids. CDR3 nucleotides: TGCAGTGTACAAGGAATCGGGGACTATGGCTACACCTTC. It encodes CSVQGIGDYGYTF.

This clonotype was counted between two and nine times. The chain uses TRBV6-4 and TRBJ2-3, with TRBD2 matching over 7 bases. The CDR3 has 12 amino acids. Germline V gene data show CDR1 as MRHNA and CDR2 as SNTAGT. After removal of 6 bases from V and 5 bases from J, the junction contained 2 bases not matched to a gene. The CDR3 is CASSPSGDTQYF. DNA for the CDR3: TGTGCCAGCAGCCCTAGCGGAGATACGCAGTATTTT.

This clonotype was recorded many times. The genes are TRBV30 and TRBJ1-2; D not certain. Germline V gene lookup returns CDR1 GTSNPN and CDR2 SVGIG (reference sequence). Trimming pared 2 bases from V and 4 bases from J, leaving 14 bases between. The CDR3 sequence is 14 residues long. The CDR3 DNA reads TGTGCCTGGAGTCCTACTCCCAGAACCTATGGCTACACCTTC. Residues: CAWSPTPRTYGYTF.

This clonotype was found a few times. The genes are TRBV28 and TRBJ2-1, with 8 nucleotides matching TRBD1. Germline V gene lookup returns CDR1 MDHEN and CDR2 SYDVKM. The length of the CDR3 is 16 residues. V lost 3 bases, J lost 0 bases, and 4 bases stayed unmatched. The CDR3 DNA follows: TGTGCCAGCAGTTTTAACAGGGGGAGCTCCTACAATGAGCAGTTCTTC. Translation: CASSFNRGSSYNEQFF.

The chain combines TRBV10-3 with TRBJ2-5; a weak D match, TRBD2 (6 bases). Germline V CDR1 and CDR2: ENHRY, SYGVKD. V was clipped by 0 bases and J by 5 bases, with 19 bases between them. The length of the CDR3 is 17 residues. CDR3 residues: CAISESLLQGGKETQYF. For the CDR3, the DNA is TGTGCCATCAGTGAGTCCCTCCTCCAGGGCGGGAAGGAGACCCAGTACTTC.

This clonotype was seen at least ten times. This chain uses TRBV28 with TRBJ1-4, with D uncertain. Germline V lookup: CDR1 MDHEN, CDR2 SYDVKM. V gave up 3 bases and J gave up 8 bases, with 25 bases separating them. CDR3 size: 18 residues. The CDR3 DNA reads TGTGCCAGCAGTTTTTTCACTCCCGCCGCTCTCGATAAGGAAAAACTGTTTTTT. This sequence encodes CASSFFTPAALDKEKLFF.

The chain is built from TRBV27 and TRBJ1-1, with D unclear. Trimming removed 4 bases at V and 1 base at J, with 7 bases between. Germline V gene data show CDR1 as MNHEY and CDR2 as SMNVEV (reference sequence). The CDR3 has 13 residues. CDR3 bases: TGTGCCAGCAGTTGGTCCCCGAACACTGAAGCTTTCTTT. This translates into CASSWSPNTEAFF.

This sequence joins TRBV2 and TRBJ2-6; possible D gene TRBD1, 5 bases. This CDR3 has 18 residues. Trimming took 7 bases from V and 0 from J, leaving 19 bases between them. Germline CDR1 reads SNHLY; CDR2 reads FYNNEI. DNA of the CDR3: TGTGCCAGCACCCTAGGTTTAGGGGTCCCCTCTGGGGCCAACGTCCTGACTTTC. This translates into CASTLGLGVPSGANVLTF.